This passage covers 28 T cell receptor beta chains from one sample sequenced in a study of shared clonotypes between healthy human individuals. Sequencing used immunoSEQ multiplex PCR; TCRdb keeps in-frame clones, though not all of them. The repertoire holds just over 2,000,000 clones, with 85% to 95% as singletons. The sample was naive CD4+ T cells sorted from blood. The sample's subset: CD45RA+ positively selected. Receptor source: a man younger than 30 in good health.

This clone was detected once. The chain employs TRBV6-5 and TRBJ1-5; no clear D. The V end was cut by 0 bases, the J end by 6 bases, with 12 bases between. The V gene's germline CDR1 is MNHEY and CDR2 SVGAGI. The CDR3 spans 15 residues. The CDR3 protein is CASSYSTALGQPQHF. The CDR3 DNA reads TGTGCCAGCAGTTACTCGACCGCTCTAGGTCAGCCCCAGCATTTT.

This chain connects TRBV28 to TRBJ2-6; D gene uncertain. This CDR3 region has 13 residues. Germline V lookup: CDR1 MDHEN, CDR2 SYDVKM. V lost 10 bases to trimming and J lost 3 bases, with 10 bases between them. This CDR3 reads CATLGFGANVLTF. Here the CDR3 DNA reads TGTGCCACTTTGGGCTTTGGGGCCAACGTCCTGACTTTC.

The J gene is TRBJ1-1, the V gene TRBV6-1; D might be TRBD1 (5 bases). The CDR3 loop spans 10 amino acids. CDR1 and CDR2 from the germline V gene are MNHNS and SASEGT. Trimming pared 8 bases from V and 10 bases from J, leaving 11 bases between. The CDR3 sequence is CASEWGTAFF. CDR3 in DNA: TGTGCCAGCGAGTGGGGCACAGCTTTCTTT.

This clone was seen only once. The chain couples TRBV2 to TRBJ2-2; D is unresolved. The CDR3 has 14 residues. Trimming cost V 5 bases and J 1 base, with 8 bases left between them. The germline V gene has CDR1 SNHLY and CDR2 FYNNEI. The CDR3 region is CASSLAENTGELFF. Here the CDR3 DNA reads TGTGCCAGCAGTTTGGCGGAGAACACCGGGGAGCTGTTTTTT.

The J gene is TRBJ1-1, the V gene TRBV6-5; no definite D call. Germline V gene sequence: CDR1 MNHEY, CDR2 SVGAGI. With 2 bases removed from V and 4 bases from J, the gap between germline ends came to 8 bases. This CDR3 has 13 amino acids. CDR3 DNA: TGTGCCAGCAGTTACGGTGCGAGCACTGAAGCTTTCTTT. Translating gives CASSYGASTEAFF.

The chain is built from TRBV5-1 and TRBJ2-1, with 11 bases lining up with TRBD2. Unmatched junction bases numbered 7, after V lost 1 base and J lost 10 bases. The germline V gene has CDR1 SGHRS and CDR2 YFSETQ. The CDR3 has 15 residues. CDR3 region: CASSLSLAGAGEQFF. The CDR3 region has the DNA TGCGCCAGCAGCTTGTCACTAGCGGGGGCAGGGGAGCAGTTCTTC.

This clone came up once. This chain connects TRBV28 to TRBJ2-1, with TRBD2 identical over 14 bases. The J segment lost 4 bases and the V segment lost 6 bases, leaving 5 bases of the junction unmatched. CDR1 is MDHEN, CDR2 SYDVKM, per germline. The CDR3 has 16 amino acids. In DNA, the CDR3 is TGTGCCAGCAGAGCCGGGACTAGCGGGGGTTACAATGAGCAGTTCTTC. It encodes CASRAGTSGGYNEQFF. The entire variable domain, with the rest obtained from reference TRBV28 and TRBJ2-1, is as follows: DVKVTQSSRYLVKRTGEKVFLECVQDMDHENMFWYRQDPGLGLRLIYFSYDVKMKEKGDIPEGYSVSREKKERFSLILESASTNQTSMYLCASRAGTSGGYNEQFFGPGTRLTVL.

V and J are TRBV10-1 and TRBJ2-7; TRBD2 matches 12 bases. The V gene's germline CDR1 is WNHNN and CDR2 SYGVQD (reference sequence). The CDR3 has 15 residues. The V and J ends lost 2 bases and 4 bases, in that order; junction bases with no gene match: 3. The CDR3 spells CASSEASGRGYEQYF. CDR3 in DNA: TGCGCCAGCAGTGAGGCTAGCGGGAGGGGGTACGAGCAGTACTTC.

The V gene is TRBV11-2, the J gene TRBJ2-7; D gene unclear. The CDR3 is 11 residues long. Per the germline V gene, CDR1 is SGHAT and CDR2 is FQNNGV. Trimming left V 2 bases short and J 6 bases short, with 5 bases between. DNA for the CDR3: TGTGCCAGCAGCTTATTATTCGAGCAGTACTTC. Translating it yields CASSLLFEQYF.

Points on this clone: This sample also contains other DNA sequences that code for the same CDR3. J is TRBJ2-3 and V is TRBV28; TRBD2 matches 8 bases. From germline, CDR1 is MDHEN and CDR2 SYDVKM. The CDR3 sequence is 15 residues long. The ends lost 6 bases at V and 3 bases at J; junction bases unmatched: 8. In DNA, the CDR3 is TGTGCCAGCAGCGCCCTGGGCGGGGGGACAGATACGCAGTATTTT. This encodes CASSALGGGTDTQYF.

The chain uses TRBV11-2 and TRBJ2-7; 8 bases match TRBD1. This CDR3 has 15 residues. Germline CDR1 and CDR2: SGHAT and FQNNGV. J gave up 4 bases and V 5 bases, and 10 bases lay outside the gene matches. The CDR3 DNA is TGTGCCAGCAGCCCCTCGGACAGGGCCCAGTACGAGCAGTACTTC. Translating it yields CASSPSDRAQYEQYF.

The V and J genes are TRBV9 and TRBJ1-2; 7 bases align to TRBD1. There are 15 residues in the CDR3. V was pared by 4 bases and J by 6 bases, with 12 bases of the junction left unmatched. Per the germline V gene, CDR1 is SGDLS and CDR2 is YYNGEE. CDR3 nucleotide sequence: TGTGCCAGCAGCCCCACACCCGACAGGGTGGATGGCTACACCTTC. Translated, it gives CASSPTPDRVDGYTF.

Points on this clone: A read error may explain this, as a much larger clone is one base away. The chain has TRBV7-2 and TRBJ1-2; D is uncertain. Germline loops: CDR1 SGHTA, CDR2 FQGNSA. Trimming left V 0 bases short and J 4 bases short, with 6 bases between. There are 13 residues in the CDR3. Written as DNA, the CDR3 is TGTGCCAGCAGCTTAGCCAGGTTCTATGGCTACACCTTC. The encoded protein is CASSLARFYGYTF.

The gene calls are TRBV4-1 and TRBJ2-5; D remains ambiguous. The CDR3 spans 13 residues. Between the trimmed V and J ends, which lost 3 bases and 5 bases, there was a span of 10 bases. In germline, CDR1 is MGHRA, CDR2 YSYEKL. The CDR3 nucleotides are TGCGCCAGCAGCCATGCGGTAGGGGAGACCCAGTACTTC. Amino acid sequence: CASSHAVGETQYF.

Remarks on this clone: One end of the junction fails to match germline, which may point to a read error. This chain joins TRBV5-8 and TRBJ2-1; 7 positions agree with TRBD2. CDR1 SGHTS and CDR2 YDEGEE come from the germline V gene. The CDR3 covers 18 residues. The chain's CDR3 is CASSGAPAGRSIHNEQFF. The CDR3 DNA reads as TGCGCCAGCAGCGGGGCCCCCGCGGGGCGGTCAATTCACAATGAGCAGTTCTTC. The whole variable domain, filled in from reference TRBV5-8 and TRBJ2-1, reads EAGVTQSPTHLIKTRGQQATLRCSPISGHTSVYWYQQALGLGLQFLLWYDEGEERNRGNFPPRFSGRQFPNYSSELNVNALELEDSALYLCASSGAPAGRSIHNEQFFGPGTRLTVL.

This rearrangement joins TRBV2 to TRBJ2-2; 9 bases match TRBD1. Germline loops: CDR1 SNHLY, CDR2 FYNNEI. CDR3 length equals 14 residues. V shed 5 bases and J 6 bases; nucleotides not matched to a gene: 4. The CDR3, as DNA: TGTGCCAGCAGTCGGCGACAGGGGGCCGGGGAGCTGTTTTTT. This gives the protein CASSRRQGAGELFF.

V and J are TRBV7-9 and TRBJ2-2, with D tentatively TRBD1 or TRBD2 (5 bases each). This CDR3 contains 18 residues. Trimming left V 1 base short and J 0 bases short, with 15 bases between. Germline V gene lookup returns CDR1 SEHNR and CDR2 FQNEAQ (reference sequence). CDR3 DNA: TGTGCCAGCAGCTTAGTCGCAGGGTCGGGAACGAACACCGGGGAGCTGTTTTTT. This encodes CASSLVAGSGTNTGELFF.

The chain uses TRBV5-1 and TRBJ2-7; TRBD2 aligns across 13 bases. This CDR3 region has 18 residues. The V and J ends lost 1 base and 0 bases, in that order; junction bases with no gene match: 7. Germline lookup yields CDR1 SGHRS and CDR2 YFSETQ. The CDR3 region is CASSLKLAGGPSSYEQYF. In nucleotides, the CDR3 is TGCGCCAGCAGCTTGAAACTAGCGGGAGGGCCGAGCTCCTACGAGCAGTACTTC. The whole variable domain, remainder taken from reference TRBV5-1 and TRBJ2-7, is KAGVTQTPRYLIKTRGQQVTLSCSPISGHRSVSWYQQTPGQGLQFLFEYFSETQRNKGNFPGRFSGRQFSNSRSEMNVSTLELGDSALYLCASSLKLAGGPSSYEQYFGPGTRLTVT.

In its sample, this clone was seen once. The rearrangement uses TRBV19 and TRBJ1-4; D is unresolved. Trimming pared 5 bases from V and 0 bases from J, leaving 10 bases between. CDR1 and CDR2 (germline): LNHDA, SQIVND (reference sequence). This CDR3 has 15 amino acids. The CDR3 nucleotides are TGTGCCAGTAGTTCCAACCGGCCAACTAATGAAAAACTGTTTTTT. It is translated as CASSSNRPTNEKLFF.

The gene calls are TRBV30 and TRBJ2-1; possibly TRBD1 for D (6 bases). Germline values: CDR1 GTSNPN, CDR2 SVGIG (reference sequence). The CDR3 contains 18 residues. V shed 5 bases and J shed 8 bases, with 31 bases lying between them. The CDR3 sequence is CAWQRVPAGPGVIHEQFF. CDR3 in DNA: TGTGCCTGGCAAAGAGTACCCGCCGGGCCAGGGGTTATACATGAGCAGTTCTTC.

This clone was found once. This rearrangement joins TRBV5-1 to TRBJ1-3; D is unresolved. Germline CDR1 reads SGHRS; CDR2 reads YFSETQ. This CDR3 region has 13 residues. V dropped 0 bases and J dropped 8 bases, with 9 bases sitting between them. The CDR3 loop reads CASSLGSLDTIYF. The CDR3 nucleotides are TGCGCCAGCAGCTTGGGGAGCTTGGACACCATATATTTT.

This rearrangement joins TRBV30 to TRBJ2-5; perhaps D is TRBD1 or TRBD2 (5 bases each). V was clipped by 0 bases and J by 7 bases, with 15 bases between them. The CDR3 is 14 residues long. Per germline, CDR1 GTSNPN and CDR2 SVGIG (reference sequence). CDR3 nucleotide sequence: TGTGCCTGGAGTGTAATCGGGATTCAGGGGACCCAGTACTTC. This encodes CAWSVIGIQGTQYF.

This clone appeared a single time. In the same sample, other DNA sequences code for this CDR3. The chain links TRBV10-3 to TRBJ2-7; D is uncertain. The CDR3 has 15 amino acids. Between the trimmed V and J ends, which lost 3 bases and 0 bases, there was a span of 12 bases. Germline V gene data show CDR1 as ENHRY and CDR2 as SYGVKD. The CDR3 here is CAISDKGRGSYEQYF. For the CDR3, the DNA is TGTGCCATCAGTGATAAAGGCAGAGGCTCCTACGAGCAGTACTTC.

V usage is TRBV5-8 and J usage is TRBJ2-5, with D possibly being TRBD1 (5 bases). This CDR3 comprises 15 residues. With 0 bases removed from V and 7 bases from J, the gap between germline ends came to 16 bases. From germline, CDR1 is SGHTS and CDR2 YDEGEE. The CDR3 sequence: CASSLAGQGIGTQYF. The CDR3 DNA reads TGTGCCAGCAGCTTGGCCGGGCAGGGTATTGGGACCCAGTACTTC.

This chain links TRBV5-6 with TRBJ1-3, with TRBD1 as a possible D gene (6 bases). From germline, CDR1 is SGHDT and CDR2 YYEEEE. CDR3 length: 17 amino acids. V lost 2 bases to trimming and J lost 2 bases, with 17 bases between them. The CDR3 coding sequence is TGTGCCAGCAGCTTAAGTCCCGAATGGACAGCTGGAAACACCATATATTTT. The encoded protein is CASSLSPEWTAGNTIYF.

This chain uses TRBV7-9 with TRBJ2-7; D not certain. The CDR3 is made up of 13 amino acids. Germline lookup yields CDR1 SEHNR and CDR2 FQNEAQ (reference sequence). Deletions cut 5 bases from V and 6 bases from J, with 14 bases between. CDR3 sequence reads: CASSPTKPGEQYF. CDR3 in DNA: TGTGCCAGCAGCCCTACCAAGCCGGGCGAGCAGTACTTC.

The chain links TRBV6-1 to TRBJ1-5; D is undetermined. Germline loops: CDR1 MNHNS, CDR2 SASEGT. Trimming shortened V by 3 bases and J by 2 bases, and 5 bases separated the two germline ends. CDR3 length: 13 residues. The CDR3 nucleotides are TGTGCCAGCAGTGATGGGGGCAATCAGCCCCAGCATTTT. Its translation is CASSDGGNQPQHF.

This clone showed up just once. The gene calls are TRBV5-6 and TRBJ1-1; TRBD1 might be the D (6 bases). This CDR3 has 13 amino acids. Germline CDR1 reads SGHDT; CDR2 reads YYEEEE. Trimming stripped 7 bases from V and 5 bases from J, with 15 bases between. The CDR3: CASGRDTETEAFF. The CDR3 bases are TGTGCCAGCGGCCGGGACACGGAGACTGAAGCTTTCTTT.